These 8 T cell receptor beta chains originate from one sample sequenced in a study of blood T cell repertoires in COVID-19. The table came from immunoSEQ multiplex PCR; TCRdb's copy has only in-frame clones and leaves some out. The data show 110,000 or so clones, with 86% seen just once and approximately 8% held by the top ten. The sequencing sample was made of peripheral blood. The receptor source for this set is a man aged 70-80 years who had recovered from COVID-19.

V gene TRBV11-2 combines with J gene TRBJ1-2; 7 bases fit TRBD1. CDR1 and CDR2 (germline): SGHAT, FQNNGV. The junction had 8 bases not matched to a gene; V was cut back by 5 bases and J by 8 bases. CDR3 length equals 13 residues. CDR3 loop: CASSLDRAFGYTF. The CDR3 nucleotides read TGTGCCAGCAGCCTCGACAGGGCTTTCGGCTACACCTTC.

In nucleotides, the CDR3 is TGTGCCAGCAGCCTCCGTAGAGGGAGCAATCAGCCCCAGCATTTT. This translates into CASSLRRGSNQPQHF. V usage is TRBV7-2 and J usage is TRBJ1-5; no definite D call. The V gene's germline CDR1 is SGHTA and CDR2 FQGNSA. V was pared by 5 bases and J by 1 base, with 12 bases between. The CDR3 totals 15 residues.

The chain carries TRBV12-3 or TRBV12-4 and TRBJ1-4, with TRBD1 as a possible D gene (5 bases). This CDR3 spans 13 amino acids. Trimming shortened V by 6 bases and J by 7 bases, and 12 bases separated the two germline ends. In DNA form, the CDR3 reads TGTGCCAGCAGCCTCCGGAGGGGTGAAAAACTGTTTTTT. It codes for CASSLRRGEKLFF.

The chain carries TRBV24-1 and TRBJ2-1; 9 positions match TRBD2. Trimming at V came to 2 bases and at J to 0 bases, leaving 4 bases not matched to a gene. The CDR3 is 17 residues long. Germline V gives CDR1 KGHDR, CDR2 SFDVKD. CDR3 nucleotides: TGTGCCACCAGTGATTCCGTAGCGGGGGCCTCCTACAATGAGCAGTTCTTC. Amino acid sequence: CATSDSVAGASYNEQFF.

The chain joins TRBV19 to TRBJ2-1; maybe TRBD1 (6 bases). Germline V gene sequence: CDR1 LNHDA, CDR2 SQIVND (reference sequence). The CDR3 is 14 residues long. Trimming left V 4 bases short and J 6 bases short, with 13 bases between. The CDR3 here is CASSTNRAGNEQFF. CDR3 sequence (DNA): TGTGCCAGTAGTACAAACAGGGCTGGCAATGAGCAGTTCTTC.

The chain carries TRBV7-8 and TRBJ2-3; D unresolved. This CDR3 has 13 amino acids. The ends were cut back, 5 bases at V and 0 bases at J, with 6 bases in the middle. Per the germline V gene, CDR1 is SGHVS and CDR2 is FQNEAQ. In DNA, the CDR3 is TGTGCCAGCAGCCCACTCAGCACAGATACGCAGTATTTT. Amino acids: CASSPLSTDTQYF. Full variable domain (rest looked up from reference TRBV7-8 and TRBJ2-3): GAGVSQSPRYKVAKRGQDVALRCDPISGHVSLFWYQQALGQGPEFLTYFQNEAQLDKSGLPSDRFFAERPEGSVSTLKIQRTQQEDSAVYLCASSPLSTDTQYFGPGTRLTVL.

The chain employs TRBV18 and TRBJ1-5, with unresolved D. Germline V gene sequence: CDR1 KGHSH, CDR2 LQKENI. There are 14 residues in the CDR3. V was shortened by 5 bases and J by 5 bases, with 13 bases between the two germline ends. DNA for the CDR3: TGTGCCAGCTCAGCCGGAGGCCAAGATCAGCCCCAGCATTTT. This sequence encodes CASSAGGQDQPQHF.

V gene TRBV29-1 combines with J gene TRBJ2-1, with D unresolved. In germline, CDR1 is SQVTM, CDR2 ANQGSEA. This CDR3 has 13 residues. Trimming removed 4 bases from V and 2 bases from J, with 9 bases in between. This CDR3 reads CSVGASPYNEQFF. CDR3 bases: TGCAGCGTTGGTGCTAGTCCCTACAATGAGCAGTTCTTC.